The rows below give T cell receptor beta chains drawn from one sample of a study of T cell responses to AZD1222 COVID-19 vaccine. Generated by immunoSEQ multiplex PCR, the TCRdb table keeps only in-frame clones and is missing some. The repertoire holds around 150,000 clones, with about 95% as singletons. Sample: peripheral blood, taken on day 0 of AZD1222 vaccination. These receptors all stem from an adult in good health. The CDR3 runs from the conserved cysteine through the conserved F or W. A D gene is named only where the DNA matches it firmly. Clone size is stated in some rows and not others, as once, few, many or a class when expanded.

TRBJ1-2,TRBV7-2,TRBD1,.,CASSFYASDRDRGYTF,TGTGCCAGCAGCTTTTATGCAAGTGACAGGGACCGGGGCTACACCTTC
TRBJ1-4,TRBV27,.,.,CASSLGAQGNEKLFF,TGTGCCAGCAGTTTAGGTGCACAGGGTAATGAAAAACTGTTTTTT
TRBJ2-1,TRBV7-8,.,.,CASSLSDRNNEQFF,TGTGCCAGCAGCTTATCTGACAGGAACAATGAGCAGTTCTTC
TRBJ2-5,TRBV15,TRBD1,.,CATSRDRGQETQYF,TGTGCCACCAGCAGAGACAGGGGGCAAGAGACCCAGTACTTC
TRBJ1-1,TRBV9,.,.,CASSVGGRTEAFF,TGTGCCAGCAGCGTCGGGGGGCGTACTGAAGCTTTCTTT
TRBJ1-2,TRBV15,.,.,CATSRDWVGLDGYTF,TGTGCCACCAGCAGAGATTGGGTGGGGTTGGATGGCTACACCTTC
TRBJ1-3,TRBV2,.,.,CASSEDRVMLGNTIYF,TGTGCCAGCAGTGAAGATAGGGTGATGCTTGGAAACACCATATATTTT
TRBJ1-1,TRBV28,.,.,CASSFPLNTEAFF,TGTGCCAGCAGTTTTCCACTTAACACTGAAGCTTTCTTT
TRBJ1-2,TRBV19,.,.,CASSIGLSFNYGYTF,TGTGCCAGTAGTATAGGTCTCAGTTTTAACTATGGCTACACCTTC
TRBJ2-2,TRBV14,.,.,CASSPVLGMNTGELFF,TGTGCCAGCAGCCCTGTACTGGGGATGAACACCGGGGAGCTGTTTTTT
TRBJ1-2,TRBV3-1/TRBV3-2,.,.,CASSQGPRHSGNGYTF,TGTGCCAGCAGCCAGGGGCCCAGGCACTCGGGGAATGGCTACACCTTC
TRBJ1-2,TRBV19,.,.,CASSIMGTQYYGYTF,TGTGCCAGTAGTATTATGGGGACCCAGTACTATGGCTACACCTTC
TRBJ1-5,TRBV5-5,.,.,CASRTGTGINQPQHF,TGTGCCAGCAGAACCGGTACAGGAATAAATCAGCCCCAGCATTTT
TRBJ1-2,TRBV7-2,TRBD1,once,CASSLAGTVDGYTF,TGTGCCAGCAGCTTAGCCGGGACAGTAGACGGCTACACCTTC
TRBJ1-5,TRBV7-9,.,few,CASSLGDQPQHF,TGTGCCAGCAGCTTAGGGGATCAGCCCCAGCATTTT
TRBJ2-3,TRBV9,.,once,CASSVVGLGGTQYF,TGTGCCAGCAGCGTAGTGGGCCTCGGAGGGACGCAGTATTTT
TRBJ2-2,TRBV7-3,.,.,CASSLGQTNTGELFF,TGTGCCAGCAGCTTGGGACAAACTAACACCGGGGAGCTGTTTTTT
TRBJ2-5,TRBV4-1,TRBD2,once,CASSRRTSAETQYF,TGCGCCAGCAGCCGCAGAACTAGCGCCGAGACCCAGTACTTC
TRBJ1-2,TRBV6-5,TRBD1,.,CASSYRLQGHYGYTF,TGTGCCAGCAGTTACCGCCTACAGGGGCACTATGGCTACACCTTC
TRBJ1-2,TRBV18,.,once,CASSRRAELKYGYTF,TGTGCCAGCTCGAGGCGGGCAGAATTAAAGTATGGCTACACCTTC
TRBJ2-1,TRBV5-1,.,.,CASSLGTANYNEQFF,TGCGCCAGCAGCTTGGGGACAGCCAATTACAATGAGCAGTTCTTC
TRBJ2-3,TRBV27,.,.,CASSLSLGSTDTQYF,TGTGCCAGCAGTTTAAGCCTAGGGAGCACAGATACGCAGTATTTT
TRBJ2-2,TRBV24-1,.,once,CATSDNDRSGELFF,TGTGCCACCAGTGACAACGACCGCTCCGGGGAGCTGTTTTTT
TRBJ1-4,TRBV5-1,TRBD1,.,CASSLGDRATNEKLFF,TGCGCCAGCAGCTTGGGGGACAGGGCAACTAATGAAAAACTGTTTTTT
TRBJ2-3,TRBV5-4,TRBD2,few,CASSLAFELAGADTQYF,TGTGCCAGCAGCTTGGCCTTCGAGCTAGCGGGGGCAGATACGCAGTATTTT
TRBJ1-5,TRBV28,TRBD1,.,CASSPDRGPQPQHF,TGTGCCAGCAGTCCCGACAGGGGACCTCAGCCCCAGCATTTT
TRBJ1-2,TRBV19,TRBD1,.,CASSQRGTGTGRLYGYTF,TGTGCCAGTAGCCAGAGGGGTACCGGGACAGGGAGGCTCTATGGCTACACCTTC
TRBJ2-4,TRBV5-1,.,.,CASSLGDIQYF,TGCGCCAGCAGCTTGGGAGACATTCAGTACTTC
TRBJ2-3,TRBV9,.,.,CASSPDGGGTTDTQYF,TGTGCCAGCAGCCCCGACGGAGGGGGGACGACAGATACGCAGTATTTT
TRBJ1-2,TRBV3-1/TRBV3-2,.,.,CASSPFGAPMDYTF,TGTGCCAGCAGCCCCTTTGGGGCTCCCATGGACTACACCTTC
TRBJ1-1,TRBV9,.,.,CASSLSGGTEAFF,TGTGCCAGCAGCCTGTCTGGTGGCACTGAAGCTTTCTTT
TRBJ1-6,TRBV19,.,.,CASSIGGNNSPLHF,TGTGCCAGTAGTATCGGAGGGAATAATTCACCCCTCCACTTT
TRBJ2-1,TRBV28,.,.,CASSPLAGRSYNEQFF,TGTGCCAGCAGCCCTTTGGCAGGGCGGTCCTACAATGAGCAGTTCTTC
TRBJ1-1,TRBV5-4,.,.,CASSPSVNTEAFF,TGTGCCAGCAGCCCCAGCGTGAACACTGAAGCTTTCTTT
TRBJ1-5,TRBV6-2/TRBV6-3,.,.,CASSYFVDPNQPQHF,TGTGCCAGCAGTTACTTTGTGGATCCTAATCAGCCCCAGCATTTT
TRBJ1-6,TRBV6-1,.,.,CASSEAQAYNSPLHF,TGTGCCAGCAGTGAAGCCCAGGCCTATAATTCACCCCTCCACTTT
TRBJ1-2,TRBV7-9,TRBD1,.,CASSFGTAGYTF,TGTGCCAGCAGCTTTGGGACAGCTGGCTACACCTTC
TRBJ1-1,TRBV27,.,.,CASSSYRYTEAFF,TGTGCCAGCAGTTCTTATAGGTACACTGAAGCTTTCTTT
TRBJ2-3,TRBV30,TRBD2,.,CAWSVRLATDTQYF,TGTGCCTGGAGTGTACGACTAGCAACGGATACGCAGTATTTT
TRBJ1-2,TRBV6-1,TRBD1,.,CASSENRGDGYTF,TGTGCCAGCAGTGAAAACAGGGGGGATGGCTACACCTTC
TRBJ2-3,TRBV7-2,.,.,CASLRRVSGDTQYF,TGTGCCAGCCTCCGGAGGGTTTCAGGAGATACGCAGTATTTT
TRBJ2-3,TRBV29-1,.,.,CTGRGSTDTQYF,TGCACGGGGCGGGGCAGCACAGATACGCAGTATTTT
TRBJ1-2,TRBV28,.,.,CASSAPLALGGYTF,TGTGCCAGCAGTGCCCCTCTGGCTTTGGGGGGCTACACCTTC
TRBJ2-5,TRBV7-9,.,.,CASSLEGRAQETQYF,TGTGCCAGCAGCTTAGAGGGCAGGGCCCAAGAGACCCAGTACTTC
TRBJ2-2,TRBV5-5,.,.,CASSLAPNTGELFF,TGTGCCAGCAGCTTGGCACCGAACACCGGGGAGCTGTTTTTT
TRBJ1-4,TRBV27,TRBD1,.,CASSSESGGAEKLFF,TGTGCCAGCAGTTCGGAGTCAGGGGGCGCAGAAAAACTGTTTTTT
TRBJ2-5,TRBV7-7,TRBD2,.,CASSLAGGPGETQYF,TGTGCCAGCAGCTTAGCGGGAGGGCCAGGGGAGACCCAGTACTTC
TRBJ1-1,TRBV19,.,.,CASSIDLGQAFF,TGTGCCAGTAGTATAGACCTGGGACAAGCTTTCTTT
TRBJ2-6,TRBV7-2,.,.,CASSPKGVYLNPGANVLTF,TGTGCCAGCAGCCCTAAAGGAGTATATCTAAATCCTGGGGCCAACGTCCTGACTTTC
TRBJ1-1,TRBV11-2,.,.,CASSLERTALKAFF,TGTGCCAGCAGCTTAGAGAGGACGGCCTTGAAAGCTTTCTTT
TRBJ2-3,TRBV7-6,.,.,CASSRPRGGSTDTQYF,TGTGCCAGCAGCAGGCCCAGGGGCGGTAGCACAGATACGCAGTATTTT
TRBJ1-3,TRBV9,.,.,CASSSSQGLSSGNTIYF,TGTGCCAGCAGCTCTAGTCAGGGGCTTTCCTCTGGAAACACCATATATTTT
TRBJ1-2,TRBV5-4,TRBD1,.,CASSLRTGVAGGYTF,TGTGCCAGCAGCTTACGGACAGGGGTTGCGGGTGGCTACACCTTC
TRBJ2-1,TRBV3-1/TRBV3-2,.,.,CASSQAPHNEQFF,TGTGCCAGCAGCCAAGCTCCCCACAATGAGCAGTTCTTC
TRBJ1-5,TRBV7-9,.,.,CASSSVSLSTGRSSQPQHF,TGTGCCAGCAGCTCCGTCAGTTTGAGTACAGGGAGGTCGAGTCAGCCCCAGCATTTT
TRBJ2-2,TRBV5-8,TRBD1,.,CASSSGTGGGWELFF,TGTGCCAGCAGCTCCGGGACAGGGGGAGGCTGGGAGCTGTTTTTT
TRBJ1-3,TRBV19,.,.,CASTPFQGSSSGNTIYF,TGTGCCAGTACCCCGTTTCAGGGCTCGAGCTCTGGAAACACCATATATTTT
TRBJ2-5,TRBV15,.,.,CATSRDKVFGGGGETQYF,TGTGCCACCAGCAGAGATAAGGTTTTCGGAGGAGGGGGAGAGACCCAGTACTTC